Listed here is a single T cell receptor (beta chain). What it binds is unknown. PCR employed 60 Vbeta and 13 Jbeta primers. Profiled with immunoSEQ multiplex PCR; TCRdb holds only in-frame clones, not every one. The sample has 120,000 to 150,000 clones; around 79% are singletons. Nominal health characterized the donors when sampled, though unrecorded immune exposures were likely. The sample is drawn from a study of cytomegalovirus exposure and HLA in healthy donors. Germline assignment: CDR1 SGHRS and CDR2 YFSETQ. This CDR3 spans 16 amino acids. The ends were cut back, 4 bases at V and 9 bases at J, with 23 bases in the middle. Findings of the study overall: Association of a missense DCLRE1C variant with TCR beta V- and J-gene trimming was reported in a later analysis. DRB1 had the most TCR associations and HLA-C the fewest, a later analysis found, with rates varying by HLA locus. HLA allele associations emerged for some 16,000 TCR beta sequences in a later analysis, at 0.05 false discovery rate.

The clonotype originates from a man younger than 45 in good health and CMV-seropositive. The chain uses TRBV5-1 and TRBJ2-1, with TRBD2 as a possible D gene (5 bases). Sequenced input: PBMCs. This CDR3 is CASSPNLGLSAGEQFF. DNA of the CDR3: TGCGCCAGCAGCCCGAACCTAGGACTCTCGGCGGGTGAGCAGTTCTTC.